This T cell receptor beta chain was identified during a study of cytomegalovirus exposure and HLA in healthy donors. Regarding the study as a whole: Presence/absence results assume similar sequencing depth per donor, which may not hold.

PCR employed 60 Vbeta and 13 Jbeta primers. Data came from immunoSEQ multiplex PCR; TCRdb stores just in-frame clones and leaves some out. The table has some 140,000 clones, about four fifths seen once; the top ten hold 3.1%. The CDR3 loop spans 15 amino acids. Trimming shortened V by 2 bases and J by 2 bases, and 12 bases separated the two germline ends. Germline V gene data show CDR1 as MNHEY and CDR2 as SMNVEV (reference sequence). This clone was picked up a small number of times. Its antigen is still unknown. The chain employs TRBV27 and TRBJ1-1, with a weak D call TRBD1 (6 bases). This TCR derives from a female donor in good health and CMV-seronegative. The specimen was PBMCs. DNA for the CDR3: TGTGCCAGCAGTTTACGGGGCAGGGGAAACACTGAAGCTTTCTTT. Amino acid sequence: CASSLRGRGNTEAFF.